Following are 4 T cell receptor beta chains from one sample sequenced in a study of T cell responses to AZD1222 COVID-19 vaccine. TCRdb's table, derived via immunoSEQ multiplex PCR, lists solely in-frame clones and lacks some. The sample has approximately 150,000 clones; roughly 87% are singletons. This specimen was peripheral blood, taken 28 days after the second AZD1222 dose. The receptors originated from an adult who received the AZD1222 COVID-19 vaccine.

This rearrangement joins TRBV2 to TRBJ2-3; 13 nucleotides match TRBD2. V lost 10 bases and J lost 9; bases outside the gene matches: 10. The CDR3 spans 14 residues. CDR1 is SNHLY, CDR2 FYNNEI, per germline. CDR3 in amino acids: CATSYTSGRETQYF. In DNA form, the CDR3 reads TGTGCCACCTCCTATACTAGCGGGAGGGAAACGCAGTATTTT. Filled out from reference TRBV2 and TRBJ2-3, the complete variable domain reads EPEVTQTPSHQVTQMGQEVILRCVPISNHLYFYWYRQILGQKVEFLVSFYNNEISEKSEIFDDQFSVERPDGSNFTLKIRSTKLEDSAMYFCATSYTSGRETQYFGPGTRLTVL.

The rearrangement links TRBV11-3 to TRBJ2-1; D gene ambiguous. The CDR3 runs to 16 residues. The ends were cut back, 2 bases at V and 6 bases at J, with 17 bases in the middle. Germline loops: CDR1 SGHNT, CDR2 YENEEA. The CDR3: CASSLSDFKLLNEQFF. The CDR3 DNA sequence: TGTGCCAGCAGCTTATCGGATTTTAAACTCCTCAATGAGCAGTTCTTC.

The chain combines TRBV30 with TRBJ1-2; TRBD1 matches at 12 bases. The germline V gene encodes CDR1 GTSNPN and CDR2 SVGIG (reference sequence). V shed 2 bases and J 6 bases; nucleotides not matched to a gene: 4. The CDR3 is made up of 14 amino acids. The CDR3 DNA reads as TGTGCCTGGAGTTTGGGACAGGGGGCGAATGGCTACACCTTC. This translates into CAWSLGQGANGYTF.

V and J are TRBV7-2 and TRBJ1-6; 7 nucleotides line up with TRBD1. The CDR3 has 14 amino acids. Germline V gene lookup returns CDR1 SGHTA and CDR2 FQGNSA. J gave up 6 bases and V 2 bases, and 1 base lay outside the gene matches. The CDR3 DNA reads as TGTGCCAGCAGCTTAACAGGGGTTAATTCACCCCTCCACTTT. Its translation is CASSLTGVNSPLHF. Looking up the rest from reference TRBV7-2 and TRBJ1-6 gives the full variable domain: GAGVSQSPSNKVTEKGKDVELRCDPISGHTALYWYRQSLGQGLEFLIYFQGNSAPDKSGLPSDRFSAERTGGSVSTLTIQRTQQEDSAVYLCASSLTGVNSPLHFGNGTRLTVT.